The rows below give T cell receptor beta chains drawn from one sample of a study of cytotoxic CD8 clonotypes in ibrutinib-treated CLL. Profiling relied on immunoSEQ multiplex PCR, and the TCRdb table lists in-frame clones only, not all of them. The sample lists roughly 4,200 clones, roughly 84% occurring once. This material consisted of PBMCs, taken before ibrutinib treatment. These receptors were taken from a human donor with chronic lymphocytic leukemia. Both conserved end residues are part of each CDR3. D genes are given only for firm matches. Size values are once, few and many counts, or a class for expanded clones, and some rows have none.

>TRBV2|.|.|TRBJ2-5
CALTPQEGVGETQYF
TGTGCCCTAACCCCCCAGGAGGGGGTAGGAGAGACCCAGTACTTC
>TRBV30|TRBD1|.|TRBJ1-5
CAWSPLTGEFQPQHF
TGTGCCTGGAGCCCCTTAACAGGGGAATTTCAGCCCCAGCATTTT
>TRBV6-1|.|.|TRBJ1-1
CASSDGGRAGDEAFF
TGTGCCAGCAGTGACGGAGGCAGGGCTGGGGATGAAGCTTTCTTT
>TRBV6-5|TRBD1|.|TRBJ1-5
CASSQGQGASQPQHF
TGTGCCAGCAGTCAGGGACAGGGGGCTTCACAGCCCCAGCATTTT
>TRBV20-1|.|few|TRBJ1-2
CSAPTYDGYTF
TGCAGTGCCCCCACCTACGATGGCTACACCTTC
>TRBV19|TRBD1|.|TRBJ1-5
CASTQSRDRGNQPQHF
TGTGCCAGTACCCAAAGCCGGGACAGGGGCAATCAGCCCCAGCATTTT
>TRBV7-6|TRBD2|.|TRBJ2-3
CASSLAPAGGLTDTQYF
TGTGCCAGCAGCTTAGCGCCAGCGGGAGGCCTCACAGATACGCAGTATTTT
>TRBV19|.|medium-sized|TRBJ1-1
CASNQMNTEAFF
TGTGCCAGTAACCAGATGAACACTGAAGCTTTCTTT
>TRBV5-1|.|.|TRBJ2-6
CASSFGNGAGANVLTF
TGCGCCAGCAGCTTCGGGAACGGGGCTGGGGCCAACGTCCTGACTTTC
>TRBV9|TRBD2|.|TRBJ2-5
CASSHGGLAGQETQYF
TGTGCCAGCAGCCATGGGGGCCTAGCGGGACAAGAGACCCAGTACTTC
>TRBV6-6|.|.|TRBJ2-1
CASSYVAPSSYNEQFF
TGTGCCAGCAGTTACGTAGCGCCCAGCTCCTACAATGAGCAGTTCTTC
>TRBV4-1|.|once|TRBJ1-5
CASSQDLGGIWQPQHF
TGCGCCAGCAGCCAAGATTTAGGTGGGATTTGGCAGCCCCAGCATTTT
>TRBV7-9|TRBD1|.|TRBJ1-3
CASSTGQGAGDTIYF
TGTGCCAGCAGTACCGGACAGGGCGCTGGGGACACCATATATTTT
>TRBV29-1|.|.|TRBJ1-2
CSVEDTGGVSNYGYTF
TGCAGCGTTGAAGATACCGGCGGGGTGTCTAACTATGGCTACACCTTC
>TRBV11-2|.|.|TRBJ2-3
CASSPLSRRPRDTQYF
TGTGCCAGCAGCCCCCTCTCGAGGAGACCAAGGGATACGCAGTATTTT
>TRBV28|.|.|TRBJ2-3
CASSLGGGGTDTQYF
TGTGCCAGCAGCCTCGGGGGTGGGGGCACAGATACGCAGTATTTT
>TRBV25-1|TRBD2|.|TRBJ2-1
CASISGNKGGPSYNEQFF
TGTGCCAGCATATCCGGAAATAAGGGAGGGCCCTCGTATAATGAGCAGTTCTTC
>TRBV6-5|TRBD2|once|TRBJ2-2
CASSSGLAGNTGELFF
TGTGCCAGCAGTTCGGGACTAGCGGGAAACACCGGGGAGCTGTTTTTT
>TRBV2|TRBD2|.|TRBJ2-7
CASSEWTSGSYEQYF
TGTGCCAGCAGTGAATGGACTAGCGGGAGTTACGAGCAGTACTTC
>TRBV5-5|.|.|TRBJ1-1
CASSLVSGNTEAFF
TGTGCCAGCAGCTTGGTGTCAGGGAACACTGAAGCTTTCTTT
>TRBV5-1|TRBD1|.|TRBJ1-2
CASSLRTGRPSSGYTF
TGCGCCAGCAGCTTAAGGACAGGGAGACCATCCTCTGGCTACACCTTC
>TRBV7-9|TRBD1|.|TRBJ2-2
CASSTGQGHTGELFF
TGTGCCAGCAGCACGGGACAGGGACACACCGGGGAGCTGTTTTTT
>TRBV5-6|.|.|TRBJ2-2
CASSHGQTGELFF
TGTGCCAGCAGCCATGGACAGACCGGGGAGCTGTTTTTT
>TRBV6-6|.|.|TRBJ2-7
CASSYGTSYEQYF
TGTGCCAGCAGTTACGGAACCTCCTACGAGCAGTACTTC
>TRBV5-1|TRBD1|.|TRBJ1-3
CASSWTGVSGNTIYF
TGCGCCAGCAGCTGGACAGGGGTCTCTGGAAACACCATATATTTT
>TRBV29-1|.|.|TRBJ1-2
CSANPGQTNYGYTF
TGCAGCGCCAACCCGGGGCAGACTAACTATGGCTACACCTTC
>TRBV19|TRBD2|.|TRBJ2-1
CASSMRRGGRFYNEQFF
TGTGCCAGTAGTATGCGGCGGGGCGGGAGATTCTACAATGAGCAGTTCTTC
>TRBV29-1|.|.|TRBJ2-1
CSVEGELGYNEQFF
TGCAGCGTTGAGGGGGAATTGGGGTACAATGAGCAGTTCTTC
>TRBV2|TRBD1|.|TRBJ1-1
CASSDRGTMNTEAFF
TGTGCCAGCTCAGACAGGGGCACCATGAACACTGAAGCTTTCTTT
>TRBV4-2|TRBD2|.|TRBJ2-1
CASRRLAGHNEQFF
TGTGCCAGCCGTAGACTAGCGGGTCACAATGAGCAGTTCTTC
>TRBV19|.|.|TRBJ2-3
CASSEQGWADTQYF
TGTGCCAGTAGTGAACAGGGTTGGGCAGATACGCAGTATTTT
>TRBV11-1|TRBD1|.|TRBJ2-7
CASNRPGQGIGGRENEQYF
TGTGCCAGCAACCGTCCGGGACAGGGTATTGGAGGACGGGAGAACGAGCAGTACTTC
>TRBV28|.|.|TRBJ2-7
CASSSKTTLDEQYF
TGTGCCAGCAGTTCGAAAACTACCCTGGACGAGCAGTACTTC
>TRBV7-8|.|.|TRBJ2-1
CASSWAVSSYNEQFF
TGTGCCAGCAGCTGGGCGGTCAGCTCCTACAATGAGCAGTTCTTC
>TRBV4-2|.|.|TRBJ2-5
CASSQGMDFQETQYF
TGTGCCAGCAGCCAAGGAATGGATTTCCAAGAGACCCAGTACTTC
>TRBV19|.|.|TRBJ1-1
CASSADRLNTEAFF
TGTGCCAGTAGTGCAGACAGGTTGAACACTGAAGCTTTCTTT
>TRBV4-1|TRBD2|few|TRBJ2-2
CASSPRGASGITGELFF
TGCGCCAGCAGCCCTCGGGGGGCTAGCGGGATCACCGGGGAGCTGTTTTTT
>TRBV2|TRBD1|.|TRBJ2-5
CASSMGQKETQYF
TGTGCCAGCAGCATGGGACAGAAGGAGACCCAGTACTTC
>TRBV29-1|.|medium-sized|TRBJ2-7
CSVEGTPFSYEQYF
TGCAGCGTTGAAGGGACTCCCTTCTCCTACGAGCAGTACTTC
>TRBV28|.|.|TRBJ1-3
CASNPGGGPWGSGNTIYF
TGTGCCAGCAACCCCGGGGGGGGCCCATGGGGCTCTGGAAACACCATATATTTT